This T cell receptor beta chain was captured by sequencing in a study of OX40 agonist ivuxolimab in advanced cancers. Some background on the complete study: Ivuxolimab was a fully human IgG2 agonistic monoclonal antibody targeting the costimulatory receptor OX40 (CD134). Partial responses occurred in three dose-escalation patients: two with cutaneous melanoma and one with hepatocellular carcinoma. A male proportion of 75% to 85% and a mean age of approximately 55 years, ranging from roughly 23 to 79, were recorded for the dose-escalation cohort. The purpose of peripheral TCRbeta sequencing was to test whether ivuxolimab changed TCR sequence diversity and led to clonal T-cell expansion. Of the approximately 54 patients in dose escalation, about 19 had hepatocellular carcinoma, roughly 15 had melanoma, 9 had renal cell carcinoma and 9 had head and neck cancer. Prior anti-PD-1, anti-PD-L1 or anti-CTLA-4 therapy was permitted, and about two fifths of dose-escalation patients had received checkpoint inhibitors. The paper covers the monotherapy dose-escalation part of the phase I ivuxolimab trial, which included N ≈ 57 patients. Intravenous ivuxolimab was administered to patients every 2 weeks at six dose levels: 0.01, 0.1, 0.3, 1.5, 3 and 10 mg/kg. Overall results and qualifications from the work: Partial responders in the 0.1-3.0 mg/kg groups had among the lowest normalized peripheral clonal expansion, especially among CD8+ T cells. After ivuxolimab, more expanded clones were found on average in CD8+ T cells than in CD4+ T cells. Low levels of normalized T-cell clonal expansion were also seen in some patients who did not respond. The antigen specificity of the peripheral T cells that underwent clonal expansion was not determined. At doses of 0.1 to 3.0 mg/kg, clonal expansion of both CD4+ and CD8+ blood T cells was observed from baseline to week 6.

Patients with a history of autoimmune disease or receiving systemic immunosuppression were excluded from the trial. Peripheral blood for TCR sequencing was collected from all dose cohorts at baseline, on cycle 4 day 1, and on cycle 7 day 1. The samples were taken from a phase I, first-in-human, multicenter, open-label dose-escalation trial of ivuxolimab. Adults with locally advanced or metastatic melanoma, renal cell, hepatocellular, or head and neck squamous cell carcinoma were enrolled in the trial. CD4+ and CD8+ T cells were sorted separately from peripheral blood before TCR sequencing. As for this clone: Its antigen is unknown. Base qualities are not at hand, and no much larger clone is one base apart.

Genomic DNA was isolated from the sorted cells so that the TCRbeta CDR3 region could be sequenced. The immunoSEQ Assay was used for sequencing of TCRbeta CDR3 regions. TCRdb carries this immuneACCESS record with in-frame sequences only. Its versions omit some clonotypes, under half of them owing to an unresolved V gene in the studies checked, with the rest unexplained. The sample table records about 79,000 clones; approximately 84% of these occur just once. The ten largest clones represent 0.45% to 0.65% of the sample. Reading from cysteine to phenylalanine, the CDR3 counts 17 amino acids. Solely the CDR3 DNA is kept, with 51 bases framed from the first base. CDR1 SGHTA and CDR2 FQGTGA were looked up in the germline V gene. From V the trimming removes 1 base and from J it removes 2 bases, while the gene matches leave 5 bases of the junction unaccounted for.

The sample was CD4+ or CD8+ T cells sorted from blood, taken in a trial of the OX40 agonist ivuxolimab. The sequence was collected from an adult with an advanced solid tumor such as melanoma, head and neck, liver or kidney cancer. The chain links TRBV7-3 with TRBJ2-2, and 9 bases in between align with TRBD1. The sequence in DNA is TGTGCCAGCAGCTTAATTGGACAGGGGATTAACACCGGGGAGCTGTTTTTT. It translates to CASSLIGQGINTGELFF.